This TCR beta chain was captured in a study of early T cells in non-severe SARS-CoV-2 infection (dated by TCRdb to about 2021). With respect to the entire study: TCR sequencing used bulk RNA from unsorted whole blood, so alpha and beta chains could not be paired. The paper as a whole reports these results and caveats: VDJdb matching was skewed toward anti-spike CD8 responses, so virus-specific expansions were likely underestimated and private and CD4 specificities were missed.

This clonotype was counted ten times or more. Which antigen it targets is not known. Per-base qualities were not stored, and no clone one base away is much larger. Library preparation employed 5' RACE. The instrument given in TCRdb is NextSeq 500. To correct for sequencing error and PCR bias, the TCR library protocol tagged individual cDNA molecules with unique molecular identifiers. Both TCR alpha and beta chains were sequenced, and tight co-correlation was observed between alpha and beta sequence abundances in each sample. Per the source publication's procedure: Decombinator V4 was used to annotate TCR sequences for V gene, J gene and CDR3. Expanded TCRs were defined as changing significantly between any two time points under a Poisson model with p below 0.0001. TCR abundances were normalised to the total number of TCRs sequenced per sample and were expressed as counts per million. MAIT TCRs were defined by TRAV1-2 paired with TRAJ12, TRAJ20 or TRAJ33, and iNKT TCRs by TRAV10 paired with TRAJ18. VDJdb, accessed 1 November 2021, was searched for CMV, EBV and SARS-CoV-2 annotated TCRs, with TCRs annotated for multiple antigens excluded. The public reads were run again by TCRdb, first through fastp at Q25 and then through MiXCR, and only productive beta chains were kept. Rows merge per CDR3 protein into single entries with the most common DNA and genes. These V and J calls rely on TCRdb rather than the paper's analysis. The sample includes about 67,000 distinct CDR3 sequences, with more than 9% observed a single time. Of the sample, 3.5% to 4.5% is held by the ten largest clones.

The CDR1 and CDR2 encoded by the germline V gene (reference sequence) are SGHAT and FQDESV. The CDR3, cysteine through phenylalanine, is 12 amino acids long. This entry keeps only the CDR3 DNA: 36 bases, framed from base 1. Trimming leaves V shorter by 5 bases and J shorter by 13 bases, with the junction holding 7 bases beyond the gene matches. This was a case-control study nested in a cohort of healthcare workers in London, UK, who had nasopharyngeal swab PCR tests and blood samples taken every week. Healthcare workers were recruited between 23 and 31 March 2020, during the week of the UK lockdown, and were followed weekly for up to about 16 weeks.

The sample consisted of whole blood. The sequence links TRBV11-1 to TRBJ2-1; 8 of the junction bases match TRBD2. This clonotype originated in an adult who was a healthcare worker with PCR-confirmed SARS-CoV-2 infection or an uninfected control (not recorded which). The DNA reads TGTGCCAGCAGCCTTCACGGGAGGGACCAGTTCTTC. Its protein reads: CASSLHGRDQFF.